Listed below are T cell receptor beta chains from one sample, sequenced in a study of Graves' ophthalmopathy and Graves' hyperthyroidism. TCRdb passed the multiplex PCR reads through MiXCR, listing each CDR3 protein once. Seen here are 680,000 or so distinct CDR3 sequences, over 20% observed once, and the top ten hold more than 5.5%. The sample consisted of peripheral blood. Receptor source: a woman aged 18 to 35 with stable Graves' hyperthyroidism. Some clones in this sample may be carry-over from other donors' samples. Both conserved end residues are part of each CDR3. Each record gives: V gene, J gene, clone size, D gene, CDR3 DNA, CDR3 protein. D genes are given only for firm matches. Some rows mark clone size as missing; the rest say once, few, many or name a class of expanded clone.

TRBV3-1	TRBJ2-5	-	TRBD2	TGTGCCAGCAGCCCCGGGACTAGCGGAGATCGGAGTAAGACCCAGTACTTC	CASSPGTSGDRSKTQYF
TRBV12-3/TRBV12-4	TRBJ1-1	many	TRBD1	TGTGCCAGCAGTTCCCCGACAGGGCGGAACACTGAAGCTTTCTTT	CASSSPTGRNTEAFF
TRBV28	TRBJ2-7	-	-	TGTGCCAGCAGGCGTTCCACGGTGAGCTCCTACGAGCAGTACTTC	CASRRSTVSSYEQYF
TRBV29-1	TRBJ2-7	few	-	TGCAGCGTGTTAGGGACGTTAGAGGCCTACGAGCAGTACTTC	CSVLGTLEAYEQYF
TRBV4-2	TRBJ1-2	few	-	TGTGCCAGCAGCCAAGAAGGGGGGGGTGGCTACACCTTC	CASSQEGGGGYTF
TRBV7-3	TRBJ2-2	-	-	TGTGCCAGCAGCTTAAGAGGTGCGCAGGGCGCTTCGAACACCGGGGAGCTGTTTTTT	CASSLRGAQGASNTGELFF
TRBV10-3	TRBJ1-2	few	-	TGTGCCATCAGTGAGTCGGGCAGGGGAACTACAAGCTATGGCTACACCTTC	CAISESGRGTTSYGYTF
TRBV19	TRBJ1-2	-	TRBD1	TGTGCCAGTACCCGGACAGGGGAAGGCTACACCTTC	CASTRTGEGYTF
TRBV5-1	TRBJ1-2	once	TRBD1	TGCGCCAGCAGCGAGACAGGGAGAATCTATGGCTACACCTTC	CASSETGRIYGYTF
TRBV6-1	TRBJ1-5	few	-	TGTGCCAGCAGTGATCGGTGGGATCAGCCCCAGCATTTT	CASSDRWDQPQHF
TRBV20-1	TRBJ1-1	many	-	TGCAGTGCTAGTAGAGGTGGACAACGGAACACTGAAGCTTTCTTT	CSASRGGQRNTEAFF